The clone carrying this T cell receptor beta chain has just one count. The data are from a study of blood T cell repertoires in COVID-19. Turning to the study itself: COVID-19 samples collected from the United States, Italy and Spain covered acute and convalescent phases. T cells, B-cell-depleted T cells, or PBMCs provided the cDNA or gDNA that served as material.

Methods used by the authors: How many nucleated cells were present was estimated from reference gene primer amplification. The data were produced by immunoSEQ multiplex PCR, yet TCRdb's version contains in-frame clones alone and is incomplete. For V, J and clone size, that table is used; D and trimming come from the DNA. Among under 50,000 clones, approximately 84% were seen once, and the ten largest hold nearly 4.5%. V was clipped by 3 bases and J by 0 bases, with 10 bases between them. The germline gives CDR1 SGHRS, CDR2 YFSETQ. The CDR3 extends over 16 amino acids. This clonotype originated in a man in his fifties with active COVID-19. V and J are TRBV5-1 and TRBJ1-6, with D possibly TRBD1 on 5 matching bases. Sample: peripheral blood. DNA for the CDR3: TGCGCCAGCAGCTCACAGGCGAGCTCCTATAATTCACCCCTCCACTTT. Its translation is CASSSQASSYNSPLHF.